A single sample is the source of the 8 T cell receptor beta chains below, sequenced in a study of T cells after yellow fever vaccination. MiXCR, applied by TCRdb to the 5' RACE reads, yields one record per CDR3 protein. The data hold about 510,000 distinct CDR3 sequences, with 21% observed a single time. Material: PBMCs, obtained about 20 days after the first yellow fever vaccination. The source of these receptors is a man between 18 and 29 years old who received the YFV17D yellow fever vaccine.

This clonotype was observed a few times. The V and J genes are TRBV4-3 and TRBJ1-6; tentatively, D is TRBD1 (6 bases). V lost 4 bases, J lost 7 bases, and 11 bases lay in between. CDR3 length equals 14 residues. Germline V gene data show CDR1 as LGHNA and CDR2 as YSLEER. The CDR3: CASSLGTLNSPLHF. In DNA, the CDR3 is TGCGCCAGCAGCCTCGGGACACTGAATTCACCCCTCCACTTT.

The chain employs TRBV6-4 and TRBJ1-2, with D hard to call. Germline CDR1 MRHNA, CDR2 SNTAGT. This CDR3 has 12 residues. V lost 2 bases, J lost 11 bases, and 12 bases lay in between. CDR3 sequence: CASSDKGGEYTF. In DNA form, the CDR3 reads TGTGCCAGCAGTGACAAGGGAGGTGAATACACCTTC.

Regarding this clonotype: A much larger clone sits a single nucleotide away, making a read error possible. The rearrangement uses TRBV27 and TRBJ1-6; perhaps TRBD1 as D (5 bases). Germline V gene lookup returns CDR1 MNHEY and CDR2 SMNVEV (reference sequence). V lost 1 base and J lost 4, with 11 bases in between. The CDR3 runs 16 residues. Written as DNA, the CDR3 is TGTGCCAGCAGTTTATTCCCAGGGTGGTATAATTCACCCCTCCACTTT. As protein: CASSLFPGWYNSPLHF.

This clonotype appeared a few times. This rearrangement joins TRBV4-2 to TRBJ2-3; D uncertain. CDR1 is LGHNA and CDR2 is YNFKEQ in the germline V gene. The CDR3 runs 15 residues. V shed 0 bases and J shed 0 bases, with 7 bases lying between them. This CDR3 is CASSQEDLSTDTQYF. The CDR3 DNA reads TGTGCCAGCAGCCAAGAAGATCTTAGCACAGATACGCAGTATTTT.

This rearrangement joins TRBV5-1 to TRBJ2-3, with 7 bases aligning to TRBD2. The CDR3 consists of 15 residues. Germline V gene data show CDR1 as SGHRS and CDR2 as YFSETQ. With 4 bases clipped from V and 7 bases from J, the junction kept 12 bases outside the gene matches. CDR3 loop: CASSALGGSPNTQYF. The CDR3 DNA reads as TGCGCCAGCAGCGCGCTCGGGGGGAGCCCGAATACGCAGTATTTT.

V usage is TRBV12-3 or TRBV12-4 and J usage is TRBJ2-2; tentatively, D is TRBD2 (5 bases). The CDR3 runs 15 residues. Trimming took off 2 bases at V and 2 bases at J, with 9 bases between the two ends. The CDR3 is CASSLQLANTGELFF. CDR3 nucleotides: TGTGCCAGCAGTTTACAGCTAGCCAACACCGGGGAGCTGTTTTTT.

This clonotype was seen a few times. V is TRBV12-5 and J is TRBJ2-7; possibly TRBD2 for D (7 bases). Trimming took 1 base from V and 7 from J, leaving 14 bases between them. Germline V gene lookup returns CDR1 LGHNT and CDR2 FRNRAP. CDR3 length equals 14 residues. This CDR3 reads CASGLAGGGLEQYV. CDR3 nucleotides: TGTGCTAGTGGTTTGGCTGGCGGGGGCTTGGAGCAGTACGTC.

This clonotype has ten or more counts. J is TRBJ2-7 and V is TRBV20-1; the D gene is possibly TRBD1 (6 bases). This CDR3 spans 14 amino acids. V was clipped by 5 bases and J by 2 bases, with 16 bases between them. From germline, CDR1 is DFQATT and CDR2 SNEGSKA (reference sequence). The CDR3 nucleotides are TGCAGTGCTGTTCCCCCAGGGGCGGCCTACGAGCAGTACTTC. This translates into CSAVPPGAAYEQYF.